This T cell receptor beta chain was found in a study of blood T cell repertoires in COVID-19. Only in-frame clones appear in the TCRdb table, and some are missing; sequencing was by immunoSEQ multiplex PCR. The table shows a few hundred thousand clones, with roughly 88% occurring only once. Recruits, aged roughly 18 to 100 years, lived in some 25 US areas. The source of this sequence is a man between 18 and 29 years old who had recovered from COVID-19. Sequencing was performed on PBMCs or T cells enriched from blood (not recorded which).

The CDR3 reads CATSRDPDSTGNTIYF. CDR3 DNA: TGTGCCACCAGCAGAGATCCGGACAGCACTGGAAACACCATATATTTT. The chain combines TRBV15 with TRBJ1-3; weak D call: TRBD1 (6 bases). This CDR3 comprises 16 residues. Trimming removed 0 bases at V and 2 bases at J, with 11 bases between. Germline CDR1 is LNHNV and CDR2 is YYDKDF (reference sequence).